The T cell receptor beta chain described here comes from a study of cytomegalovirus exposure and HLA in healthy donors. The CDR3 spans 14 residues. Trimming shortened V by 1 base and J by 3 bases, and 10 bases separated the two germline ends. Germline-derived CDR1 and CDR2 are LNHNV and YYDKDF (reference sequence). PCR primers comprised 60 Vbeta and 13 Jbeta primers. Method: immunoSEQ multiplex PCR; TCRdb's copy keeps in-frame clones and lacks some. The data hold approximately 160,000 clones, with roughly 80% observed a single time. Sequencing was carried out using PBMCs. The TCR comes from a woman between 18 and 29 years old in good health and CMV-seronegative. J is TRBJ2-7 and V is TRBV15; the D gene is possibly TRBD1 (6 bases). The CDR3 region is CATSRGLGHYEQYF. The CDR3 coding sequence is TGTGCCACCAGCAGAGGTTTGGGACACTACGAGCAGTACTTC.